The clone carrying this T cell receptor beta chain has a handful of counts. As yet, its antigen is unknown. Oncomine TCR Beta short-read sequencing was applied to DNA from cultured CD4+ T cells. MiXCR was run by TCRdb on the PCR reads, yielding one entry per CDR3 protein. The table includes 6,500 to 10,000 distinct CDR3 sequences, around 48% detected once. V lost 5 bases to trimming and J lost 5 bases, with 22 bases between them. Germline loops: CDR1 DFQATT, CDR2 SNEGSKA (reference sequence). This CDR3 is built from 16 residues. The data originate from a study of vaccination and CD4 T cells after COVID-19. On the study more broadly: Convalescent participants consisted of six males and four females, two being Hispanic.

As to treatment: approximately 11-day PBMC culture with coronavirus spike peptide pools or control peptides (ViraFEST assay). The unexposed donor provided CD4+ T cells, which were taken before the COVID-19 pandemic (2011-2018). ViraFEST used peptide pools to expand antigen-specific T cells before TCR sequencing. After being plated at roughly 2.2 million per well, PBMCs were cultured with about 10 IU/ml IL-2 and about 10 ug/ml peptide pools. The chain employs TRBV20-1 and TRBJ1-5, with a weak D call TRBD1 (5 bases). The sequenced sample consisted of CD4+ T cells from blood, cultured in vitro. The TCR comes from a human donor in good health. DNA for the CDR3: TGCAGTGCTCCTCTTCGAGGGACTGGGAGTTATCAGCCCCAGCATTTT. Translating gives CSAPLRGTGSYQPQHF.